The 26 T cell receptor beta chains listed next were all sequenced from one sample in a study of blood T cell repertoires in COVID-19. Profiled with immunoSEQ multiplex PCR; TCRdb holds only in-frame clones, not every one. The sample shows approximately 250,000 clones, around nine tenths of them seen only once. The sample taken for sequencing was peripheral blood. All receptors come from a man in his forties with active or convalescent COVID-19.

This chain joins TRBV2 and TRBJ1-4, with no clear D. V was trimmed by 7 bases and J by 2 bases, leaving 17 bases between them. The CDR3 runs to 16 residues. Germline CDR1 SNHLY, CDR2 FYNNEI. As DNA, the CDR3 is TGTGCCAGCACGAGGGCCGCGATCCCCACTAATGAAAAACTGTTTTTT. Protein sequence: CASTRAAIPTNEKLFF. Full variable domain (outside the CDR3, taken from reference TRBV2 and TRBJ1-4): EPEVTQTPSHQVTQMGQEVILRCVPISNHLYFYWYRQILGQKVEFLVSFYNNEISEKSEIFDDQFSVERPDGSNFTLKIRSTKLEDSAMYFCASTRAAIPTNEKLFFGSGTQLSVL.

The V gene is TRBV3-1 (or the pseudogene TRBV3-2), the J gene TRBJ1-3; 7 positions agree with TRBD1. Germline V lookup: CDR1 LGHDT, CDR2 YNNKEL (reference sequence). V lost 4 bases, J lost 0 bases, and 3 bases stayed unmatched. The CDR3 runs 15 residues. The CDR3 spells CASSPDRVSGNTIYF. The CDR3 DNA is TGTGCCAGCAGCCCAGACAGGGTCTCTGGAAACACCATATATTTT.

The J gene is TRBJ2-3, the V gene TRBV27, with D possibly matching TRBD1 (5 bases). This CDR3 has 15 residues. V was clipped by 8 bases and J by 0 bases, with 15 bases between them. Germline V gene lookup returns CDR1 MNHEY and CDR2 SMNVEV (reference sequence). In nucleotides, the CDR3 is TGTGCCAGCTCGACAACCGACAGAAGCACAGATACGCAGTATTTT. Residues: CASSTTDRSTDTQYF.

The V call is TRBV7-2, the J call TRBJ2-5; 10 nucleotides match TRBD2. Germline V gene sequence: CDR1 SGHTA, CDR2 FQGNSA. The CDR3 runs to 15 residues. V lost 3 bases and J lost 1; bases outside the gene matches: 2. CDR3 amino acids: CASSFVAGGQETQYF. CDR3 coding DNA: TGTGCCAGCAGCTTTGTAGCGGGGGGCCAAGAGACCCAGTACTTC. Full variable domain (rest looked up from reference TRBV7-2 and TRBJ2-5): GAGVSQSPSNKVTEKGKDVELRCDPISGHTALYWYRQSLGQGLEFLIYFQGNSAPDKSGLPSDRFSAERTGGSVSTLTIQRTQQEDSAVYLCASSFVAGGQETQYFGPGTRLLVL.

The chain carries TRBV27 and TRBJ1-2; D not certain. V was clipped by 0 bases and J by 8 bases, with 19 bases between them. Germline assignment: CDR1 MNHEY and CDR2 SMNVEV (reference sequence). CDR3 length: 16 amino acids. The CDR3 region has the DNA TGTGCCAGCAGTTTATCGAGAGGTACTGAAGGGAGGGGCTACACCTTC. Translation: CASSLSRGTEGRGYTF.

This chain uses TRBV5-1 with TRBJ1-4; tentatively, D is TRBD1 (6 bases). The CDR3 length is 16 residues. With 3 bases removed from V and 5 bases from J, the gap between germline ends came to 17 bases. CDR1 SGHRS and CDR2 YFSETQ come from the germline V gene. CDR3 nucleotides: TGCGCCAGCAGCTCCAACCAACCGGGGGGCAATGAAAAACTGTTTTTT. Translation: CASSSNQPGGNEKLFF.

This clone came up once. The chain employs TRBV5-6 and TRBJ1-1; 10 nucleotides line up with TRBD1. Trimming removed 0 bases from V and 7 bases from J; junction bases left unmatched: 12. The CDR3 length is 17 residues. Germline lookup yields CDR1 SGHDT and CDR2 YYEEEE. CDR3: CASSLGANRDRGHEAFF. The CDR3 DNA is TGTGCCAGCAGCTTGGGGGCGAACCGGGACAGGGGACATGAAGCTTTCTTT.

The CDR3: CASSQEGGRAYEQFF. CDR3 bases: TGTGCCAGCAGCCAAGAGGGAGGGAGGGCTTATGAGCAGTTCTTC. The rearrangement joins TRBV3-1 (or the pseudogene TRBV3-2) to TRBJ2-1; 7 bases fit TRBD2. After removal of 0 bases from V and 8 bases from J, the junction contained 7 bases not matched to a gene. Germline CDR1 and CDR2: LGHDT and YNNKEL (reference sequence). This CDR3 has 15 amino acids.

This chain's CDR3 is CSGRTGYNEQFF. For the CDR3, the DNA is TGCAGCGGTAGGACAGGCTACAATGAGCAGTTCTTC. This rearrangement joins TRBV29-1 to TRBJ2-1, with 7 bases matching TRBD1. J lost 3 bases, V lost 7 bases, and 3 bases had no gene match. CDR3 length equals 12 residues. The germline CDR1 and CDR2 sequences are SQVTM and ANQGSEA.

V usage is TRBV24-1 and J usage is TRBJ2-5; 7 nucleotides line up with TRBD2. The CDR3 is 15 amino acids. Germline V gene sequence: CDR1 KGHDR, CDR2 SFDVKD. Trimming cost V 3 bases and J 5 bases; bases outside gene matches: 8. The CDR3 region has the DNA TGTGCCACCAGTGATCAACGGGAGGTCAGTGAGACCCAGTACTTC. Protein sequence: CATSDQREVSETQYF.

The CDR3 loop is CASSQYRDFTF. DNA of the CDR3: TGTGCCAGCAGCCAATACAGGGATTTCACCTTC. The chain joins TRBV7-8 to TRBJ1-2, with a tentative D call TRBD1 (6 bases). The CDR3 covers 11 residues. The germline V gene has CDR1 SGHVS and CDR2 FQNEAQ. V was trimmed by 5 bases and J by 13 bases, leaving 14 bases between them.

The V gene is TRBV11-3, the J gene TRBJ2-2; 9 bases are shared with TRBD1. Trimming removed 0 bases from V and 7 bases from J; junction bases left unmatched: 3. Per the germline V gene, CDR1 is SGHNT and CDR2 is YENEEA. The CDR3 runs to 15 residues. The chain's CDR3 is CASSLEQGAFGELFF. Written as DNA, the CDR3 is TGTGCCAGCAGCTTAGAACAGGGGGCTTTCGGGGAGCTGTTTTTT.

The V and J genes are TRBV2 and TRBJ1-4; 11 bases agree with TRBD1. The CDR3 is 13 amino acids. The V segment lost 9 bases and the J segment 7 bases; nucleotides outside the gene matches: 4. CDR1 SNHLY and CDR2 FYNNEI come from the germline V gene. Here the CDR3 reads CASGGQGGEKLFF. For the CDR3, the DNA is TGTGCCAGTGGGGGACAGGGGGGTGAAAAACTGTTTTTT.

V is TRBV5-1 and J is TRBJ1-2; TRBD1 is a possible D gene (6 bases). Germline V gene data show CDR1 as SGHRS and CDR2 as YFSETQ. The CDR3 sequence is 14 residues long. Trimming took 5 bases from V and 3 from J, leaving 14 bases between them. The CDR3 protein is CASSPLGGDYGYTF. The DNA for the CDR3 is TGCGCCAGCAGTCCTCTTGGGGGCGACTATGGCTACACCTTC.

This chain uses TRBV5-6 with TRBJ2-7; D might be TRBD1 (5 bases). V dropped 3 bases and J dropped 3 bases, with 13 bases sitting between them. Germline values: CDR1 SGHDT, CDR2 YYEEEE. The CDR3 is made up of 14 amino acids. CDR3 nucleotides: TGTGCCAGCAGCTGGACAAAGGACCACTACGAGCAGTACTTC. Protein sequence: CASSWTKDHYEQYF.

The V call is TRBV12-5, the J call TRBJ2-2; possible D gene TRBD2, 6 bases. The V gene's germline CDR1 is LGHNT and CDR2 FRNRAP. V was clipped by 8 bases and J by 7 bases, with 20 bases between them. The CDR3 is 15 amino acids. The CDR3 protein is CASISPDYNNGELFF. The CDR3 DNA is TGTGCTAGTATAAGCCCGGACTATAATAACGGGGAGCTGTTTTTT.

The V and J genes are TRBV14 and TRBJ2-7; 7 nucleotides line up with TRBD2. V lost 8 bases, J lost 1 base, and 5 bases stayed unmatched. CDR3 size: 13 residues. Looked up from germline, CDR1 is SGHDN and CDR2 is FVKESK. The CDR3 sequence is CASGGRGSYEQYF. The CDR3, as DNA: TGTGCCAGCGGCGGGAGAGGTTCCTACGAGCAGTACTTC.

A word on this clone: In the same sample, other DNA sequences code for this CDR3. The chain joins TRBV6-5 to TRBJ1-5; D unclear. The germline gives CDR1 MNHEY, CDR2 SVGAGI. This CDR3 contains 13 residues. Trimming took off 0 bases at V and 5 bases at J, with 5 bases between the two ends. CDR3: CASSYSRYQPQHF. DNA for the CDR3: TGTGCCAGCAGTTACTCGCGGTATCAGCCCCAGCATTTT.

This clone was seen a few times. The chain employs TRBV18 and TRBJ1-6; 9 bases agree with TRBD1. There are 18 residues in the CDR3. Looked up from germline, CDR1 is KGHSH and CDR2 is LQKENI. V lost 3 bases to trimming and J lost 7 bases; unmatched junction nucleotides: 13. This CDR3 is CASSPGTGTLLSNSPLHF. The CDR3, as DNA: TGTGCCAGCTCACCCGGGACAGGGACGTTACTATCCAATTCACCCCTCCACTTT.

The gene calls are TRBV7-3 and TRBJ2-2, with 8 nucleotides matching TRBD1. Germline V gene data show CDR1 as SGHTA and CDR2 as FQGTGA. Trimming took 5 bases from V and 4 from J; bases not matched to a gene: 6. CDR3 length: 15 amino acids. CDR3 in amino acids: CASSPGQVGTGELFF. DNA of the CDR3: TGTGCCAGCAGCCCGGGACAGGTCGGCACCGGGGAGCTGTTTTTT.

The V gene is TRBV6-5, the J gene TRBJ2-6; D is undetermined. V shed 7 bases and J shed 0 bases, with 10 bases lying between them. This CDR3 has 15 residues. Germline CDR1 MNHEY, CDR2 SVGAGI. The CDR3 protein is CASIPFLSGANVLTF. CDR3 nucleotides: TGTGCCAGCATTCCCTTTCTCTCTGGGGCCAACGTCCTGACTTTC.

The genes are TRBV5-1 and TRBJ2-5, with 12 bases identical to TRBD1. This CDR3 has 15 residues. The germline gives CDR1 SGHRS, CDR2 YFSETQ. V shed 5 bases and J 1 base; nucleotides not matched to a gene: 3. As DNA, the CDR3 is TGCGCCAGCAGGGGACAGGGGGCGGTCCAAGAGACCCAGTACTTC. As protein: CASRGQGAVQETQYF.

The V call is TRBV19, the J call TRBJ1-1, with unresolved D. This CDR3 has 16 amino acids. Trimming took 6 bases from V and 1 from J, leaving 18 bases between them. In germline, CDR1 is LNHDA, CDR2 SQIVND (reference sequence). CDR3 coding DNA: TGTGCCAGTAGCTCCGAGACATCAGCCTCGAACACTGAAGCTTTCTTT. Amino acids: CASSSETSASNTEAFF.

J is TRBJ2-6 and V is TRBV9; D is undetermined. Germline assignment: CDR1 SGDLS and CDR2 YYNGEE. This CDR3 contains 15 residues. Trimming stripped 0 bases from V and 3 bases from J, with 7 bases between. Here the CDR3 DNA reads TGTGCCAGCAGCGTAGGAATCGGTGGGGCCAACGTCCTGACTTTC. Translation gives CASSVGIGGANVLTF.

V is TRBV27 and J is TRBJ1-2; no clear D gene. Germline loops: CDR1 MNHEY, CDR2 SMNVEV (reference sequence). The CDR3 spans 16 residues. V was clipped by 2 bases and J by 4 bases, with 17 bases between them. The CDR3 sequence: CASSLGTAGKGYGYTF. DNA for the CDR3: TGTGCCAGCAGTTTAGGAACGGCCGGGAAGGGCTATGGCTACACCTTC.

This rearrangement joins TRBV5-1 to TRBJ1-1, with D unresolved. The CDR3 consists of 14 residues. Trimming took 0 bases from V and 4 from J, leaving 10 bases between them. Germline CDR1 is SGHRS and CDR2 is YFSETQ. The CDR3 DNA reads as TGCGCCAGCAGCTTGGATCTTCAGTCCACTGAAGCTTTCTTT. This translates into CASSLDLQSTEAFF.